This TCR beta chain was documented in a study of blood T cell repertoires in COVID-19. As processed by the authors: Nucleated cell counts were estimated from reference gene primer amplification. Libraries were prepared by immunoSEQ multiplex PCR; TCRdb keeps only in-frame clonotypes and omits some of them. D and trimming come from the DNA, and the V and J calls and clone size come from that table. The sample has about 360,000 clones, around 87% seen once; the top ten hold around 2.9%. The CDR3 is 15 residues long. CDR1 and CDR2 (germline): SNHLY, FYNNEI. After removal of 2 bases from V and 3 bases from J, the junction contained 4 bases not matched to a gene.

The TCR originated in a human donor in a cohort sampled during active COVID-19. Sequenced input: peripheral blood. This rearrangement joins TRBV2 to TRBJ2-1, with TRBD1 matching over 7 bases. The CDR3 loop is CASSENRGDYNEQFF. In nucleotides, the CDR3 is TGTGCCAGCAGTGAAAACAGGGGCGACTACAATGAGCAGTTCTTC.